This TCR beta chain originates from a study of CD8+ T cells in alopecia areata (dated by TCRdb to the late 2010s). Study-wide context: Treated patients were enrolled in an open-label pilot trial of oral tofacitinib at 5 to 10 mg twice daily for moderate-to-severe alopecia areata. In treated patients, disease severity was measured using the SALT score, which gives the percentage of scalp surface area affected. TCRbeta CDR3 regions were amplified by immunoSEQ multiplex PCR with 35 Vbeta forward and 13 Jbeta reverse primers. Biopsies were taken from tofacitinib-treated patients at baseline and again at 4 and 24 weeks into treatment, and several of those patients also had a later scalp biopsy. Tofacitinib was administered for 6 to 18 months, and 6 months of follow-up off drug were then conducted to assess delayed response and recurrence. RNA was extracted with the PAXgene miRNA kit for fixed scalp, the miRNeasy kit for PBMCs, and the RNeasy kit for mouse skin. Human TCRbeta sequencing covered scalp tissue and sorted CD4+ and CD8+ peripheral blood T cells from patchy and totalis/universalis alopecia areata patients and healthy controls. Scalp clonality was compared among normal scalp (n=4), patchy alopecia areata scalp (n=8), and alopecia totalis/universalis scalp (n=8). In both human patients and the C3H/HeJ mouse model, the study applied high-throughput TCRbeta sequencing to look at T cell clonal expansion in alopecia areata. General findings and caveats noted by the study authors: Compared with mice, TCR sequences shared between patients were less clear, possibly partly because of HLA diversity across the patient population. With tofacitinib, both scalp clonality and the number of expanded CD8+ clones among the top 100 scalp clones went down significantly. Resident alphabeta T cells in normal human skin are also sequenced, complicating scalp TCR repertoire analysis, unlike mouse skin dominated by gammadelta T cells. Lesional scalp, especially in alopecia totalis/universalis, showed higher clonality and more expanded CD8+ clones than normal scalp, suggesting antigenic drive. Because the treated cohort was small and had just a single nonresponder, larger studies are needed to establish links between baseline CD8+ expansion and response. During tofacitinib treatment, many expanded lesional clones remained in scalp and blood, and this persistence may partly explain relapse after treatment is stopped.

A word on this clone: What this receptor recognizes is not known. No clone much larger than this one lies a single base away; base qualities are absent.

The library was built by means of the immunoSEQ multiplex PCR assay. For TCR sequencing, RNA was extracted from every sample and reverse transcribed into cDNA to serve as template. First-strand cDNA was synthesized using SuperScript III with a 2:1 mix of oligo-dT and random hexamers. Amplification bias was assessed with a synthetic immune receptor repertoire, and residual bias was removed computationally. Per the source publication's procedure: Raw reads were preprocessed for error removal, and CDR3 was defined according to IMGT conventions as running from the conserved cysteine to phenylalanine. Clonality was computed as 1 minus the Shannon entropy, with the entropy normalized by log2 of the number of productive unique TCRs. Scalp TCRbeta sequences were cross-referenced with sorted blood CD4 and CD8 repertoires so that the CD4 or CD8 identity of scalp clones could be inferred. Entries here come from immuneACCESS through TCRdb and include only in-frame sequences with V and J called. Some clones fail to appear in such tables; in the studies checked, an unresolved V gene covers under half of the shortfall, and the cause of the remainder is unknown. D and trimming come from the DNA, and the V and J calls and clone size come from that table. In this sample the table shows some 170,000 clones, 58% of which occur a single time. The ten largest clones capture 16% of the sample.

The treatment or condition label of this sample denotes: oral pan-JAK inhibitor, 5-10 mg twice daily. Lesional scalp punch biopsies and peripheral blood were obtained from alopecia areata patients. After PBMCs were isolated by density centrifugation and stained for CD3, CD4 and CD8, a FACSAria was used to sort CD4+ and CD8+ T cells. Cut back by 4 bases and 6 bases, the V and J ends lie 14 bases apart. The germline V gene sets CDR1 to SGDLS and CDR2 to YYNGEE. Reading from cysteine to phenylalanine, the CDR3 counts 14 amino acids. Only CDR3 DNA is held: 42 bases, read in frame from base 1. Sequenced here: CD4+ T cells sorted from blood, sampled between weeks 55 and 65, from a patient treated with tofacitinib. The sequence was obtained from a human donor with alopecia areata. The chain uses TRBV9 and TRBJ2-1, with the D gene too uncertain to name. The bases are TGTGCCAGCAGCCCCCATCCCGGTGGCAATGAGCAGTTCTTC. Translated, it gives CASSPHPGGNEQFF.